This TCR beta chain originates from a study of blood T cell repertoires in COVID-19. Sequencing used immunoSEQ multiplex PCR; TCRdb keeps in-frame clones, though not all of them. Of some 120,000 clones listed, 65% to 85% are singletons. Germline CDR1 SEHNR, CDR2 FQNEAQ (reference sequence). V shed 4 bases, J shed 0 bases, and the junction held 3 bases outside the gene matches. The CDR3 extends over 16 amino acids. The rearrangement joins TRBV7-9 to TRBJ1-1, with 12 positions matching TRBD1. Source material: peripheral blood. The receptor's source is a man between 65 and 85 years old with acute or convalescent COVID-19. CDR3 residues: CASSWGTGGLNTEAFF. The CDR3 nucleotides read TGTGCCAGCAGCTGGGGGACAGGGGGCTTGAACACTGAAGCTTTCTTT.